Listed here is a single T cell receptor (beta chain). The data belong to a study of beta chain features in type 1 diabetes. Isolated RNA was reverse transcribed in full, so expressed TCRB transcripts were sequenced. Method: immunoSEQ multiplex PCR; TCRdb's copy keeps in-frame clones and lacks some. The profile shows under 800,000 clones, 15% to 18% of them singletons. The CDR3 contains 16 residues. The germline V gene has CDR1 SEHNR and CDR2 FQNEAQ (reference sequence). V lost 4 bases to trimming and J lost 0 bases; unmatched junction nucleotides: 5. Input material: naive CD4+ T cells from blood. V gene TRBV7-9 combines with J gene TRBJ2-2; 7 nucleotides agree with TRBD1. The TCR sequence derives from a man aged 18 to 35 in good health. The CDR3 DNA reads TGTGCCAGCAGCTCATGGACAGGTTCGAACACCGGGGAGCTGTTTTTT. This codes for CASSSWTGSNTGELFF.